This TCR beta chain comes out of a study of shared clonotypes between healthy human individuals. Findings and limits, study-wide: Sharing across four donors was highest in naive CD4 (roughly 5%) and lowest in memory CD8 (roughly 0.4%).

In regard to this clone: The antigen is undetermined.

Germline V gene data show CDR1 as SGHAT and CDR2 as FQNNGV. The CDR3 has 15 amino acids. Trimming removed 5 bases from V and 3 bases from J; junction bases left unmatched: 4. Profiled with immunoSEQ multiplex PCR; TCRdb holds only in-frame clones, not every one. The repertoire has 2.3 million or so clones, 80% to 95% of them found once; the top ten carry about 0.39%. The chain is built from TRBV11-2 and TRBJ2-1; TRBD1 agrees at 10 bases. What was sequenced was naive CD4+ T cells from PBMCs. Subset specified: CD45RA+ positively selected. The origin of this receptor is a man younger than 30 in good health. Some clones in this sample may be carry-over from other donors' samples. CDR3 coding DNA: TGTGCCAGCAGCCCAAGGACAGGGGGCTACAATGAGCAGTTCTTC. This sequence encodes CASSPRTGGYNEQFF.